These 22 T cell receptor beta chains were all obtained from the same sample, sequenced in a study of shared clonotypes between healthy human individuals. TCRdb's copy holds only in-frame clones and misses some; the assay was immunoSEQ multiplex PCR. The data contain some 660,000 clones, 55% to 85% of them seen just once; the ten biggest clones take up more than 1.5%. The material sequenced was memory CD4+ T cells sorted from blood. Subset noted: CD45RA-negative fraction. These receptors came from a woman aged 30 to 39 in good health.

This clone came up many times. CDR3 sequence: CASSPGPSGIRGELFF. Written as DNA, the CDR3 is TGTGCCAGCAGCCCCGGTCCTAGCGGCATAAGGGGGGAGCTGTTTTTT. V gene TRBV28 combines with J gene TRBJ2-2, with 7 bases that match TRBD2. V trimming: 6 bases; J trimming: 8 bases; junction bases outside the gene matches: 15. CDR1 MDHEN and CDR2 SYDVKM come from the germline V gene. There are 16 residues in the CDR3.

Ten or more counts support this clone. V and J are TRBV27 and TRBJ2-3; 7 bases are a match to TRBD2. Germline CDR1 MNHEY, CDR2 SMNVEV (reference sequence). There are 15 residues in the CDR3. Trimming took 6 bases from V and 2 from J; bases not matched to a gene: 8. As DNA, the CDR3 is TGTGCCAGCAGCCACTGGGGGGGGGTCACAGATACGCAGTATTTT. This translates into CASSHWGGVTDTQYF.

The chain couples TRBV28 to TRBJ1-5; 8 nucleotides align to TRBD1. The junction had 11 bases not matched to a gene; V was cut back by 4 bases and J by 0 bases. Per germline, CDR1 MDHEN and CDR2 SYDVKM. This CDR3 spans 18 amino acids. CDR3 coding DNA: TGTGCCAGCAGTTCCCCCCCGGGACAGGCAATTAGCAATCAGCCCCAGCATTTT. Protein product: CASSSPPGQAISNQPQHF.

The CDR3 region is CASSLNLGLAGDTGELFF. DNA for the CDR3: TGTGCCAGCAGCTTAAACTTAGGACTAGCGGGAGACACCGGGGAGCTGTTTTTT. The rearrangement links TRBV11-3 to TRBJ2-2; 13 positions agree with TRBD2. The CDR3 is 18 amino acids. The germline V gene has CDR1 SGHNT and CDR2 YENEEA. V was pared by 2 bases and J by 3 bases, with 6 bases of the junction left unmatched. Complete variable domain (other parts from reference TRBV11-3 and TRBJ2-2): EAGVVQSPRYKIIEKKQPVAFWCNPISGHNTLYWYLQNLGQGPELLIRYENEEAVDDSQLPKDRFSAERLKGVDSTLKIQPAELGDSAVYLCASSLNLGLAGDTGELFFGEGSRLTVL.

The rearrangement links TRBV6-6 to TRBJ2-7; 9 nucleotides line up with TRBD1. Germline CDR1 and CDR2: MNHNY and SVGAGI (reference sequence). With 6 bases clipped from V and 5 bases from J, the junction kept 8 bases outside the gene matches. This CDR3 is built from 14 residues. The CDR3 nucleotides read TGTGCCAGCAGACCGGGACAGGGATTGCACGAGCAGTACTTC. Translation gives CASRPGQGLHEQYF.

This clone appeared once. The J gene is TRBJ1-2, the V gene TRBV28, with TRBD1 matching over 7 bases. This CDR3 is built from 14 residues. From germline, CDR1 is MDHEN and CDR2 SYDVKM. The J segment lost 4 bases and the V segment lost 5 bases, leaving 7 bases of the junction unmatched. For the CDR3, the DNA is TGTGCCAGCAGTAAAAGGGGACAGATCTATGGCTACACCTTC. Translating gives CASSKRGQIYGYTF.

The genes are TRBV29-1 and TRBJ2-6, with unresolved D. The germline V gene encodes CDR1 SQVTM and CDR2 ANQGSEA. This CDR3 spans 16 amino acids. Trimming shortened V by 4 bases and J by 0 bases, and 13 bases separated the two germline ends. The CDR3 is CSVVARLFSGANVLTF. Here the CDR3 DNA reads TGCAGCGTTGTAGCTCGGCTGTTCTCTGGGGCCAACGTCCTGACTTTC. Combining the CDR3 with reference TRBV29-1 and TRBJ2-6 gives the whole variable domain SAVISQKPSRDICQRGTSLTIQCQVDSQVTMMFWYRQQPGQSLTLIATANQGSEATYESGFVIDKFPISRPNLTFSTLTVSNMSPEDSSIYLCSVVARLFSGANVLTFGAGSRLTVL.

This clone has more than one count but fewer than ten. This chain's CDR3 is CASSVLPENTEAFF. CDR3 coding DNA: TGTGCCAGCAGCGTCCTTCCAGAGAACACTGAAGCTTTCTTT. This chain links TRBV9 with TRBJ1-1, with unresolved D. Deletions cut 2 bases from V and 1 base from J, with 9 bases between. The germline V gene encodes CDR1 SGDLS and CDR2 YYNGEE. The CDR3 sequence is 14 residues long.

The chain recombines TRBV14 with TRBJ1-2; 7 bases are a match to TRBD1. Germline CDR1 reads SGHDN; CDR2 reads FVKESK. CDR3 length: 15 amino acids. Trimming removed 1 base from V and 4 bases from J; junction bases left unmatched: 6. CDR3: CASSQAGTAGYGYTF. CDR3 in DNA: TGTGCCAGCAGCCAAGCCGGGACAGCTGGCTATGGCTACACCTTC.

The rearrangement joins TRBV5-4 to TRBJ2-3; the match to TRBD2 covers 11 bases. The CDR3 has 19 residues. Germline loops: CDR1 SGHNT, CDR2 YYREEE (reference sequence). Trimming removed 4 bases from V and 0 bases from J; junction bases left unmatched: 13. In DNA, the CDR3 is TGTGCCAGCAGCCCCTCACCGACTAGCGGGAAATCTAGCACAGATACGCAGTATTTT. It is translated as CASSPSPTSGKSSTDTQYF.

The J gene is TRBJ2-1, the V gene TRBV7-9; weak D call: TRBD2 (5 bases). The germline V gene has CDR1 SEHNR and CDR2 FQNEAQ (reference sequence). V dropped 3 bases and J dropped 5 bases, with 14 bases sitting between them. The CDR3 covers 15 residues. The CDR3, as DNA: TGTGCCAGCAGCTTTACTGTCGGGGAGCACAATGAGCAGTTCTTC. It yields the protein CASSFTVGEHNEQFF.

The rearrangement uses TRBV25-1 and TRBJ2-7; 10 bases match TRBD1. The trim removed 5 bases at V and 7 bases at J, leaving 14 bases unmatched. CDR3 length equals 16 residues. CDR1 and CDR2 (germline): MGHDK, SYGVNS. CDR3 residues: CASSTTWGQGRGEQYF. CDR3 nucleotides: TGTGCCAGCAGTACAACTTGGGGACAGGGGCGAGGAGAGCAGTACTTC.

V and J are TRBV28 and TRBJ2-7; 12 bases line up with TRBD2. V was pared by 6 bases and J by 6 bases, with 3 bases of the junction left unmatched. The CDR3 covers 13 residues. The germline V gene has CDR1 MDHEN and CDR2 SYDVKM. CDR3 in amino acids: CASRLAGGREQYF. The CDR3 DNA is TGTGCCAGCAGACTAGCGGGAGGCCGCGAGCAGTACTTC.

This chain links TRBV2 with TRBJ2-7, with TRBD2 identical over 7 bases. The V gene's germline CDR1 is SNHLY and CDR2 FYNNEI. The V segment lost 5 bases and the J segment 5 bases; nucleotides outside the gene matches: 6. The CDR3 consists of 13 residues. CDR3 region: CASSPTSENEQYF. CDR3 coding DNA: TGTGCCAGCAGTCCAACTAGCGAAAACGAGCAGTACTTC.

This rearrangement joins TRBV7-2 to TRBJ2-2, with 8 bases identical to TRBD2. J was trimmed by 4 bases and V by 3 bases; bases with no gene match: 4. Germline V CDR1 and CDR2: SGHTA, FQGNSA. There are 15 residues in the CDR3. This chain's CDR3 is CASSFTSGLTGELFF. In DNA form, the CDR3 reads TGTGCCAGCAGCTTCACTAGCGGTCTCACCGGGGAGCTGTTTTTT.

CDR3 sequence reads: CASSLELATDTQYF. The CDR3 nucleotides are TGCGCCAGCAGCTTGGAGTTAGCTACAGATACGCAGTATTTT. This chain joins TRBV5-1 and TRBJ2-3; D is unclear. This CDR3 has 14 residues. Germline V lookup: CDR1 SGHRS, CDR2 YFSETQ. Trimming removed 0 bases at V and 3 bases at J, with 8 bases between.

This clone occurred once. The chain is built from TRBV7-2 and TRBJ2-1; D perhaps matches TRBD2 (6 bases). Trimming shortened V by 5 bases and J by 2 bases, and 10 bases separated the two germline ends. Germline V gives CDR1 SGHTA, CDR2 FQGNSA. CDR3 length: 14 amino acids. The CDR3 DNA reads as TGTGCCAGCAGCCCTCGGGGGACCTACAATGAGCAGTTCTTC. As protein: CASSPRGTYNEQFF.

The chain uses TRBV28 and TRBJ2-7; 8 bases line up with TRBD2. Per germline, CDR1 MDHEN and CDR2 SYDVKM. The CDR3 loop spans 15 amino acids. After removal of 5 bases from V and 3 bases from J, the junction contained 9 bases not matched to a gene. For the CDR3, the DNA is TGTGCCAGCAGTCCAGGGGATACTAGCGGCTACGAGCAGTACTTC. This gives the protein CASSPGDTSGYEQYF.

This chain links TRBV6-1 with TRBJ2-7, with TRBD1 as a possible D gene (6 bases). Germline values: CDR1 MNHNS, CDR2 SASEGT. Trimming took 1 base from V and 1 from J, leaving 14 bases between them. The CDR3 consists of 16 residues. The CDR3 bases are TGTGCCAGCAGTGAAGATTACAGGGCAACTTCCTACGAGCAGTACTTC. This gives the protein CASSEDYRATSYEQYF.

This clone was seen ten or more times. The chain recombines TRBV4-2 with TRBJ2-5; D possibly uses TRBD1 or TRBD2 (5 bases each). Germline CDR1 is LGHNA and CDR2 is YNFKEQ. CDR3 length: 17 amino acids. Deletions cut 0 bases from V and 1 base from J, with 15 bases between. The CDR3 DNA is TGTGCCAGCAGCCAAGAATTGGGAGAGGGGCCCCAAGAGACCCAGTACTTC. Residues: CASSQELGEGPQETQYF.

Comment on this clone: A much more abundant neighbour one base away suggests this may be a read error. The identical CDR3 is also encoded by other nucleotide sequences in the sample. The chain has TRBV5-1 and TRBJ2-1; D perhaps matches TRBD2 (5 bases). V shed 3 bases and J shed 0 bases, with 10 bases lying between them. Germline V gene sequence: CDR1 SGHRS, CDR2 YFSETQ. The CDR3 extends over 15 amino acids. CDR3 amino acids: CASSSDSHSYNEQFF. The DNA for the CDR3 is TGCGCCAGCAGCTCGGACTCCCACTCCTACAATGAGCAGTTCTTC.

The chain combines TRBV19 with TRBJ1-1, with a weak D call TRBD1 (5 bases). This CDR3 has 15 amino acids. Trimming took off 5 bases at V and 4 bases at J, with 17 bases between the two ends. The germline CDR1 and CDR2 sequences are LNHDA and SQIVND (reference sequence). The CDR3 sequence: CASSPRQSTSTEAFF. DNA of the CDR3: TGTGCCAGTAGTCCCCGACAGTCGACCAGCACTGAAGCTTTCTTT.